This T cell receptor beta chain was retrieved from a study of molecular identifiers for immune sequencing clone quantification. Study-level points and caveats: The share of molecules held by clones above 20 RNA copies was over 97% in effector cells and under 1% in naive cells.

The CDR3 spans 13 residues. Germline-derived CDR1 and CDR2 are MNHEY and SMNVEV (reference sequence). V was shortened by 4 bases and J by 3 bases, with 6 bases between the two germline ends. For this clonotype: Its antigen is as yet unknown.

TCRdb passed the PCR reads through MiXCR, listing each CDR3 protein once. The table lists some 89,000 distinct CDR3 sequences, 20% to 25% of them singletons, with around 1% in the top ten. The chain joins TRBV27 to TRBJ2-2; no clear D. The sample was naive CD8+ T cells from blood, with Jurkat cell RNA spiked in. Subset of the sample: FACS-sorted CD8+CD4-CCR7+CD45RA+ naive T cells. The clonotype was recovered from a human donor in good health. Some libraries in this study had Jurkat cell RNA spiked in. CDR3 residues: CASSYRDTGELFF. In nucleotides, the CDR3 is TGTGCCAGCAGTTACAGAGACACCGGGGAGCTGTTTTTT.